This T cell receptor (beta chain) was observed in a study of CD8 T cells in Susac syndrome. With random hexamers, reverse transcription was performed on about 0.5 to 1 ug of RNA. TCRdb itself ran the immunoSEQ multiplex PCR reads through MiXCR, one entry per CDR3 protein. The sample has some 120,000 distinct CDR3 sequences, around 90% seen once. Sequenced material: CD4+ T cells from PBMCs. The sequence was collected from a human donor in good health.

As DNA, the CDR3 is TGTGCCAGCGCCAGGACTAGCGGCCCATACAATGAGCAGTTCTTC. It specifies CASARTSGPYNEQFF. This sequence joins TRBV6-2 or TRBV6-3 and TRBJ2-1; TRBD2 aligns across 10 bases. CDR3 size: 15 residues. After removal of 8 bases from V and 4 bases from J, the junction contained 8 bases not matched to a gene. CDR1 is MNHEY, CDR2 SVGEGT, per germline.